This T cell receptor beta chain derives from a study of vaccination and CD4 T cells after COVID-19 (dated by TCRdb to the early 2020s). General notes on the study: Convalescent patients had a positive SARS-CoV-2 result on nasal swab PCR, and of these patients, nine had mild disease and one had severe disease. In the convalescent cohort there were six males and four females, among whom were two Hispanic individuals, seven Caucasians, two Asians and one multiracial person. Two doses of either the Pfizer-BioNTech BNT162b2 vaccine (n=8) or the Moderna mRNA-1273 vaccine (n=2) were administered to participants. Post-COVID blood samples from convalescent patients were collected a median of roughly 100 days after diagnosis, with a range of roughly 30 to 170 days. Post-vaccine blood samples were obtained a median of around 74 days after the second vaccine dose, with a range of roughly 13 to 250 days. Overlapping spike peptide pools from SARS-CoV-2 and from the common cold coronaviruses HCoV-NL63, HCoV-OC43 and HCoV-229E were used as culture stimuli. As controls, cultures received a CEFX viral epitope pool (the positive control), an HIV-1 Nef peptide pool (the negative control), or no peptide at all. The spike-specific CD4+ TCR repertoire was compared before and after mRNA vaccination in approximately 9 COVID-19 convalescent patients and a handful of infection-naive healthy vaccine recipients.

Note on this clonotype: No antigen is known for it. Qualities for individual bases were not recorded, and no much larger clone is one base off.

Study-wide conclusions, independent of this receptor: Among convalescent patients, a median about 90% of the SARS-CoV-2-reactive clones seen after vaccination appeared only after vaccination, which suggests priming specific to the vaccine. Nearly all vaccine-specific clones in convalescent patients (304 of 307) were mono-reactive for SARS-CoV-2 spike rather than cross-reactive with common cold coronaviruses. The study included relatively few convalescent patients and did not analyze early timepoints after natural infection. The median count of SARS-CoV-2-reactive clonotypes went up from 20 to 25 after infection to about 40 after vaccination, although the change was not significant.

This specimen's treatment or condition label, interpreted: approximately 10-day PBMC culture with coronavirus spike peptide pools or control peptides (ViraFEST assay). To expand antigen-specific T cells with peptide pools and then pick out the expanded clonotypes through TCR sequencing, the study relied on the ViraFEST assay. The convalescent patients' positive SARS-CoV-2 PCR tests fell between March and December 2020, which was before the Alpha, Beta and Delta variants emerged in the United States. PBMCs were cultured at about 2 million per well in IMDM supplemented with approximately 5% human AB serum and around 10 IU/ml IL-2, with about 9 ug/ml peptide pools added. Half of the culture medium was replaced with fresh IL-2-containing medium on days 3 and 7. After 10 days of culture, CD4+ T cells were isolated by negative selection with the EasySep CD4+ T cell isolation kit. PBMCs were separated from whole blood using Ficoll-Paque Plus gradient centrifugation and then either used fresh or cryopreserved at -140C. Each culture condition was generally run in triplicate wells.

Trimmed from V: 2 bases; trimmed from J: 10 bases; junction bases lacking a gene match: 8. The CDR3 starts with the cysteine, ends with the phenylalanine, and has 15 residues. This entry keeps only the CDR3 DNA: 45 bases, framed from base 1. The library was generated by PCR. TCR sequencing of DNA from cultured CD4+ T cells used the Oncomine TCR Beta short-read assay at the Johns Hopkins FTIC core. The QIAamp micro DNA kit was used to extract genomic DNA from the cultured CD4+ T cells. Oncomine TCR Beta libraries from cultured CD4+ T cells were pooled using unique dual indexes and sequenced on an Illumina iSeq 100. Under the source paper's analysis protocol: Non-productive sequences were filtered out, and CDR3s that did not start with C, did not end with F or W, or were shorter than 7 amino acids were discarded. The MANAFEST web application identified antigen-specific clonotypes by comparing peptide-stimulated wells against reference wells and other culture wells. An FDR below 0.05, an odds ratio above 5, and a productive frequency above 0.1% in at least two of three replicate wells were required for clones to be considered positive. Clonotypes that were significantly expanded in both SARS-CoV-2 spike wells and at least one common cold coronavirus spike condition were defined as cross-reactive. Similarity between CDR3 sequences was evaluated in R version 3.6.1 using Levenshtein distances (stringdist) and unrooted phylogenetic trees (ape). The raw public data were reprocessed by TCRdb itself: fastp quality trimming at Q25, MiXCR clonotype calling, in-frame beta chains only. Rows are unified per CDR3 protein, each entry keeping the most common DNA and genes. TCRdb's processing, not the authors' own work, is the source of the V and J calls. A total of 4,300 or so distinct CDR3 sequences appear in this sample, over 20% of them only once. The ten largest clones take up 20% to 30% of the sample.

The TCR was taken from a human donor who had recovered from COVID-19. The rearranged segments are TRBV12-3 or TRBV12-4 and TRBJ1-6; 7 bases in the middle match TRBD1. Sequencing input: CD4+ T cells from blood, cultured in vitro. CDR3 sequence: CASSLTGVKGSPLHF. The DNA reads as follows: TGTGCCAGCAGTTTAACAGGGGTGAAAGGCTCACCCCTCCACTTT.